Below are 3 T cell receptor beta chains sequenced from a single sample in a study of high-grade serous ovarian cancer treatment subgroups. TCRdb keeps only in-frame clones here, not all; method: immunoSEQ multiplex PCR. The sample lists 13,000 or so clones, 88% occurring once. Tumor samples were obtained before definitive surgery or chemotherapy. The sequencing sample was made of tumor tissue. Receptor source: a human donor with high-grade serous ovarian cancer.

This chain joins TRBV4-1 and TRBJ1-1; 8 nucleotides match TRBD1. CDR3 length equals 15 residues. CDR1 is MGHRA, CDR2 YSYEKL, per germline. Trimming at V came to 3 bases and at J to 4 bases, leaving 7 bases not matched to a gene. The CDR3 protein is CASSHVGQGGTEAFF. CDR3 coding DNA: TGCGCCAGCAGCCATGTCGGACAGGGAGGCACTGAAGCTTTCTTT.

The rearrangement uses TRBV5-1 and TRBJ2-7; the match to TRBD1 covers 9 bases. CDR3 length equals 14 residues. Per germline, CDR1 SGHRS and CDR2 YFSETQ. V lost 0 bases, J lost 2 bases, and 0 bases stayed unmatched. The chain's CDR3 is CASSLGQGAYEQYF. The DNA for the CDR3 is TGCGCCAGCAGCTTGGGACAGGGGGCCTACGAGCAGTACTTC.

J is TRBJ2-2 and V is TRBV7-9; D remains ambiguous. Per the germline V gene, CDR1 is SEHNR and CDR2 is FQNEAQ (reference sequence). The V end was cut by 6 bases, the J end by 5 bases, with 10 bases between. This CDR3 has 13 amino acids. This CDR3 reads CASSTGSTGELFF. The CDR3 DNA follows: TGTGCCAGCAGTACCGGATCGACCGGGGAGCTGTTTTTT.